The 27 T cell receptor beta chains below were found in one sample sequenced in a study of human T cells and chemical hapten exposure. Using its own MiXCR run on the RACE reads, TCRdb lists one record per CDR3 protein. The repertoire holds just over 95,000 distinct CDR3 sequences, roughly 27% seen once, with about 9.4% in the top ten. Specified time point: patch test 3, about 24 weeks after DPC sensitization. Treatment here: therapeutic diphenylcyclopropenone sensitization with weekly scalp DPC. Material: whole blood, obtained in connection with sensitization to the hapten diphenylcyclopropenone (DPC). The receptors derive from a man aged 35-49 years with alopecia areata. Some clones in this sample may be carry-over from other donors' samples.

The table lists this clonotype with many counts. The rearrangement uses TRBV14 and TRBJ1-1, with D tentatively TRBD1 (6 bases). The CDR3 is made up of 14 amino acids. Germline V gene sequence: CDR1 SGHDN, CDR2 FVKESK. Trimming took 3 bases from V and 3 from J, leaving 11 bases between them. The CDR3 reads CASSHWRGDTEAFF. Here the CDR3 DNA reads TGTGCCAGCAGCCATTGGAGGGGGGACACTGAAGCTTTCTTT. Full variable domain (missing parts from reference TRBV14 and TRBJ1-1): EAGVTQFPSHSVIEKGQTVTLRCDPISGHDNLYWYRRVMGKEIKFLLHFVKESKQDESGMPNNRFLAERTGGTYSTLKVQPAELEDSGVYFCASSHWRGDTEAFFGQGTRLTVV.

The rearrangement joins TRBV20-1 to TRBJ2-5; TRBD2 matches 7 bases. The CDR3 loop spans 13 amino acids. V dropped 6 bases and J dropped 1; count of bases not matched to a gene: 5. Germline CDR1 is DFQATT and CDR2 is SNEGSKA (reference sequence). The CDR3 DNA sequence: TGCAGTGCGCAGACTAGCCCCCAAGAGACCCAGTACTTC. Translating it yields CSAQTSPQETQYF.

This clonotype appeared once. This chain links TRBV9 with TRBJ2-1, with D hard to call. Germline CDR1 and CDR2: SGDLS and YYNGEE. The length of the CDR3 is 17 residues. V was trimmed by 0 bases and J by 0 bases, leaving 13 bases between them. The CDR3 DNA sequence: TGTGCCAGCAGCGTAGTTGGTAGCCCAAGCTCCTACAATGAGCAGTTCTTC. It yields the protein CASSVVGSPSSYNEQFF.

V is TRBV5-4 and J is TRBJ2-3, with D perhaps matching TRBD1 (6 bases). Germline CDR1 SGHNT, CDR2 YYREEE (reference sequence). This CDR3 is 12 amino acids long. V lost 6 bases to trimming and J lost 1 base, with 6 bases between them. CDR3 coding DNA: TGTGCCAGCACAGGGGGCACAGATACGCAGTATTTT. Protein sequence: CASTGGTDTQYF.

The V and J genes are TRBV12-3 or TRBV12-4 and TRBJ2-7; 11 bases fit TRBD2. The CDR3 is made up of 18 amino acids. V dropped 5 bases and J dropped 6; count of bases not matched to a gene: 18. CDR3 sequence reads: CASSALPGLADPVSEQYF. The DNA of the CDR3 is TGTGCCAGCAGTGCACTACCGGGACTAGCGGACCCAGTCAGCGAGCAGTACTTC.

The V gene is TRBV20-1, the J gene TRBJ2-7; D is possibly TRBD2 (5 bases). This CDR3 region has 15 residues. Germline V gene sequence: CDR1 DFQATT, CDR2 SNEGSKA (reference sequence). The V gene lost 3 bases and the J gene lost 3 bases, with 18 bases spanning the gap. The CDR3 protein is CSARPVGAGNYEQYF. DNA of the CDR3: TGCAGTGCTAGGCCTGTGGGCGCGGGTAACTACGAGCAGTACTTC.

In this sample, this clonotype turned up a few times. The genes are TRBV18 and TRBJ2-5; the D is unclear. CDR1 KGHSH and CDR2 LQKENI come from the germline V gene. The CDR3 is 15 residues long. With 1 base removed from V and 1 base from J, the gap between germline ends came to 10 bases. CDR3 in amino acids: CASSPLRGVQETQYF. CDR3 nucleotide sequence: TGTGCCAGCTCACCACTACGAGGAGTCCAAGAGACCCAGTACTTC. Full variable domain (outside the CDR3, taken from reference TRBV18 and TRBJ2-5): NAGVMQNPRHLVRRRGQEARLRCSPMKGHSHVYWYRQLPEEGLKFMVYLQKENIIDESGMPKERFSAEFPKEGPSILRIQQVVRGDSAAYFCASSPLRGVQETQYFGPGTRLLVL.

This chain uses TRBV2 with TRBJ2-7; D ambiguous. The CDR3 spans 14 residues. Germline V gene sequence: CDR1 SNHLY, CDR2 FYNNEI. Trimming left V 1 base short and J 2 bases short, with 9 bases between. The CDR3 DNA reads as TGTGCCAGCAGTGAAGAGGCGCAGGCCTACGAGCAGTACTTC. This translates into CASSEEAQAYEQYF.

This clonotype was picked up a small number of times. CDR3 coding DNA: TGTGCCAGCAGCGTAGGGTCTAGCTCCTACGAGCAGTACTTC. Encoded protein: CASSVGSSSYEQYF. The genes are TRBV9 and TRBJ2-7, with no clear D. The CDR3 is made up of 14 amino acids. Trimming took off 0 bases at V and 0 bases at J, with 7 bases between the two ends. Per germline, CDR1 SGDLS and CDR2 YYNGEE.

CDR3 in amino acids: CASSGRAICTETQYF. CDR3 sequence (DNA): TGTGCTAGTAGCGGGAGGGCGATTTGTACAGAGACCCAGTACTTC. V and J are TRBV12-3 or TRBV12-4 and TRBJ2-5, with TRBD2 identical over 11 bases. The CDR3 is 15 amino acids.

Only a few counts were recorded for this clonotype. This chain joins TRBV4-1 and TRBJ2-1; TRBD1 matches at 8 bases. Trimming cost V 2 bases and J 4 bases; bases outside gene matches: 10. The CDR3 is 17 amino acids. Germline-derived CDR1 and CDR2 are MGHRA and YSYEKL. The CDR3: CASSQLANRGSYNEQFF. For the CDR3, the DNA is TGCGCCAGCAGCCAATTAGCTAACAGGGGGTCTTACAATGAGCAGTTCTTC.

This clonotype was observed many times. This chain uses TRBV20-1 with TRBJ2-3, with 11 nucleotides matching TRBD2. The J segment lost 5 bases and the V segment lost 6 bases, leaving 13 bases of the junction unmatched. This CDR3 spans 16 amino acids. The V gene's germline CDR1 is DFQATT and CDR2 SNEGSKA (reference sequence). CDR3: CSARTGLAGGGDTQYF. As DNA, the CDR3 is TGCAGTGCGCGGACAGGGCTAGCGGGAGGCGGAGATACGCAGTATTTT.

In its sample, this clonotype was seen once. The chain couples TRBV20-1 to TRBJ2-7, with TRBD2 identical over 11 bases. The CDR3 length is 15 residues. In germline, CDR1 is DFQATT, CDR2 SNEGSKA (reference sequence). The V and J ends lost 6 bases and 2 bases, in that order; junction bases with no gene match: 9. The CDR3 nucleotides read TGCAGTGCACCCTTCATAGCGGGAGGGACCTACGAGCAGTACTTC. Translating gives CSAPFIAGGTYEQYF.

This chain uses TRBV12-3 or TRBV12-4 with TRBJ1-5; TRBD1 matches at 9 bases. The CDR3 length is 16 residues. The trim removed 1 base at V and 3 bases at J, leaving 4 bases unmatched. The CDR3 region has the DNA TGTGCCAGCAGTTTAGGGGGACAGGGTATCAATCAGCCCCAGCATTTT. Residues: CASSLGGQGINQPQHF.

The rearrangement uses TRBV15 and TRBJ2-3; D unclear. Germline V lookup: CDR1 LNHNV, CDR2 YYDKDF (reference sequence). Deletions cut 4 bases from V and 0 bases from J, with 14 bases between. The length of the CDR3 is 16 residues. CDR3 protein: CATSIKSGLSTDTQYF. The CDR3 region has the DNA TGTGCCACCAGCATAAAGTCTGGTCTGAGCACAGATACGCAGTATTTT.

This chain joins TRBV6-5 and TRBJ1-5; perhaps TRBD1 as D (5 bases). Trimming removed 6 bases at V and 0 bases at J, with 15 bases between. The CDR3 sequence is 16 residues long. Germline CDR1 MNHEY, CDR2 SVGAGI. The CDR3 region is CASSLTGGNSNQPQHF. The CDR3 DNA reads TGTGCCAGCAGCCTAACGGGGGGGAATAGCAATCAGCCCCAGCATTTT.

Only a few counts were recorded for this clonotype. Possible read error: a much larger clone is one base away. The rearrangement joins TRBV7-9 to TRBJ2-3; a weak D match, TRBD2 (5 bases). Germline V lookup: CDR1 SEHNR, CDR2 FQNEAQ (reference sequence). V dropped 2 bases and J dropped 0 bases, with 9 bases sitting between them. The CDR3 sequence is 15 residues long. The CDR3 reads CASSLLLGSTDTQYF. In DNA, the CDR3 is TGTGCCAGCAGCTTACTACTAGGTAGCACAGATACGCAGTATTTT.

This clonotype was seen only a few times. The gene calls are TRBV29-1 and TRBJ2-2, with D maybe TRBD1 (6 bases). CDR3 length: 13 residues. V was clipped by 5 bases and J by 1 base, with 8 bases between them. CDR1 and CDR2 from the germline V gene are SQVTM and ANQGSEA. In DNA, the CDR3 is TGCAGCGTTCTGGGACAGAACACCGGGGAGCTGTTTTTT. This sequence encodes CSVLGQNTGELFF.

The chain is built from TRBV28 and TRBJ2-1; a possible D gene is TRBD1 (5 bases). Per the germline V gene, CDR1 is MDHEN and CDR2 is SYDVKM. The CDR3 is 15 residues long. V was shortened by 4 bases and J by 3 bases, with 13 bases between the two germline ends. The CDR3 reads CASSSRQGFYNEQFF. The CDR3, as DNA: TGTGCCAGCAGTTCCCGGCAGGGTTTCTACAATGAGCAGTTCTTC.

This rearrangement joins TRBV28 to TRBJ1-1; no reliable D call. The V gene's germline CDR1 is MDHEN and CDR2 SYDVKM. The CDR3 length is 11 residues. Trimming stripped 7 bases from V and 8 bases from J, with 11 bases between. The CDR3 region is CASKSGREAFF. In nucleotides, the CDR3 is TGTGCCAGCAAGAGCGGACGGGAAGCTTTCTTT.

The V and J genes are TRBV20-1 and TRBJ2-3; D may be TRBD1 (5 bases). The CDR3 is made up of 14 amino acids. Looked up from germline, CDR1 is DFQATT and CDR2 is SNEGSKA (reference sequence). Trimming cost V 4 bases and J 2 bases, with 13 bases left between them. The CDR3 DNA reads TGCAGTGCTATAAAGGACACCTCCACAGATACGCAGTATTTT. Its protein is CSAIKDTSTDTQYF.

Only a few counts were recorded for this clonotype. The chain is built from TRBV12-3 or TRBV12-4 and TRBJ2-3; D unclear. Trimming took off 3 bases at V and 4 bases at J, with 20 bases between the two ends. The CDR3 has 17 amino acids. The CDR3 region is CASSFGDLDFPPDTQYF. The CDR3 nucleotides read TGTGCCAGCAGTTTCGGTGACCTAGACTTCCCACCAGATACGCAGTATTTT.

The V gene is TRBV12-3 or TRBV12-4, the J gene TRBJ1-1, with D maybe TRBD1 (6 bases). The V gene lost 3 bases and the J gene lost 4 bases, with 18 bases spanning the gap. The CDR3 is 16 amino acids. Here the CDR3 reads CASSFVTGPVVTEAFF. DNA of the CDR3: TGTGCCAGCAGTTTCGTCACAGGGCCCGTGGTCACTGAAGCTTTCTTT.

The chain joins TRBV5-1 to TRBJ2-1, with TRBD2 matching over 7 bases. Per the germline V gene, CDR1 is SGHRS and CDR2 is YFSETQ. CDR3 length: 16 amino acids. V was clipped by 4 bases and J by 4 bases; unmatched bases: 11. The CDR3 DNA sequence: TGCGCCAGCAGCGCCGGGACTACCGGAGTGTACAATGAGCAGTTCTTC. Protein product: CASSAGTTGVYNEQFF.

The chain recombines TRBV7-2 with TRBJ2-3; D perhaps matches TRBD2 (5 bases). This CDR3 has 17 residues. With 1 base removed from V and 1 base from J, the gap between germline ends came to 15 bases. CDR1 and CDR2 from the germline V gene are SGHTA and FQGNSA. This CDR3 reads CASSLVGSTVRTDTQYF. The CDR3, as DNA: TGTGCCAGCAGCTTAGTTGGGAGTACGGTACGCACAGATACGCAGTATTTT.

V and J are TRBV18 and TRBJ1-1, with D maybe TRBD1 (6 bases). Trimming took 6 bases from V and 1 from J, leaving 12 bases between them. The CDR3 covers 14 residues. From germline, CDR1 is KGHSH and CDR2 LQKENI. The DNA of the CDR3 is TGTGCCAGCTCGAGGGGGAGTTGGAACACTGAAGCTTTCTTT. Translated, it gives CASSRGSWNTEAFF.

This clonotype was seen only a few times. V is TRBV9 and J is TRBJ1-6; D gene uncertain. The CDR3 consists of 13 residues. V lost 0 bases and J lost 7, with 5 bases in between. Germline V gene data show CDR1 as SGDLS and CDR2 as YYNGEE. The CDR3 coding sequence is TGTGCCAGCAGCGTAGATGGAAATTCACCCCTCCACTTT. Translation gives CASSVDGNSPLHF.